The 19 T cell receptor beta chains presented below share a single source sample, sequenced in a study of technical replicates of blood from a few donors. Here immunoSEQ multiplex PCR was the method, and the copy in TCRdb shows in-frame clones only, minus some. The sample shows tens of thousands of clones, 94% of them seen only once. Sequencing was done on a sample of T cells isolated from PBMCs. The source of these receptors is a human donor in good health.

The chain carries TRBV10-2 and TRBJ2-2, with D hard to call. The CDR3 totals 14 residues. Trimming removed 5 bases from V and 9 bases from J, with 16 bases in between. The germline CDR1 and CDR2 sequences are WSHSY and SAAADI. The CDR3 here is CASSFTAQKWELFF. The CDR3 DNA follows: TGCGCCAGCAGTTTTACAGCCCAGAAGTGGGAGCTGTTTTTT.

V is TRBV7-6 and J is TRBJ2-2; D may be TRBD1 (6 bases). The CDR3 covers 16 residues. V lost 4 bases to trimming and J lost 5 bases, with 17 bases between them. Germline assignment: CDR1 SGHVS and CDR2 FNYEAQ. The CDR3 region has the DNA TGTGCCAGCAGCTCCCCCGGGACACCAAAAACCGGGGAGCTGTTTTTT. This translates into CASSSPGTPKTGELFF.

The J gene is TRBJ1-2, the V gene TRBV7-9; D perhaps matches TRBD1 (6 bases). The CDR3 spans 15 residues. The V and J ends lost 5 bases and 6 bases respectively, with 19 bases between them. Germline CDR1 and CDR2: SEHNR and FQNEAQ (reference sequence). CDR3 DNA: TGTGCCAGCAGCCAGGCCGTAAGGGGGGGCGATGGCTACACCTTC. Amino acids: CASSQAVRGGDGYTF.

The V call is TRBV5-1, the J call TRBJ2-1; 7 nucleotides align to TRBD1. CDR3 size: 13 residues. Per the germline V gene, CDR1 is SGHRS and CDR2 is YFSETQ. Germline trimming cut 2 bases from V and 6 bases from J; bases unmatched to any gene: 2. CDR3 amino acids: CASSFAGGNEQFF. The CDR3 DNA follows: TGCGCCAGCAGCTTCGCAGGGGGCAATGAGCAGTTCTTC. Looking up the rest from reference TRBV5-1 and TRBJ2-1 gives the full variable domain: KAGVTQTPRYLIKTRGQQVTLSCSPISGHRSVSWYQQTPGQGLQFLFEYFSETQRNKGNFPGRFSGRQFSNSRSEMNVSTLELGDSALYLCASSFAGGNEQFFGPGTRLTVL.

As regards this clone: In the same sample, other DNA sequences code for this CDR3. The genes are TRBV7-9 and TRBJ1-4; D is undetermined. Trimming pared 0 bases from V and 5 bases from J, leaving 7 bases between. CDR1 and CDR2 from the germline V gene are SEHNR and FQNEAQ (reference sequence). The CDR3 consists of 14 residues. The CDR3 sequence is CASSLAGGNEKLFF. The CDR3 nucleotides read TGTGCCAGCAGCTTAGCGGGCGGGAATGAAAAACTGTTTTTT. The complete variable domain, with remaining parts taken from reference TRBV7-9 and TRBJ1-4, reads DTGVSQNPRHKITKRGQNVTFRCDPISEHNRLYWYRQTLGQGPEFLTYFQNEAQLEKSRLLSDRFSAERPKGSFSTLEIQRTEQGDSAMYLCASSLAGGNEKLFFGSGTQLSVL.

The chain recombines TRBV28 with TRBJ2-7; 8 bases match TRBD1. The CDR3 runs 17 residues. Germline CDR1 and CDR2: MDHEN and SYDVKM. J was trimmed by 4 bases and V by 4 bases; bases with no gene match: 15. The CDR3 reads CASSSIGGTGRPYEQYF. DNA of the CDR3: TGTGCCAGCAGTTCAATCGGCGGGACAGGAAGGCCGTACGAGCAGTACTTC.

The rearrangement joins TRBV7-9 to TRBJ2-1; D tentatively fits TRBD1 or TRBD2 (6 bases each). V was trimmed by 8 bases and J by 0 bases, leaving 17 bases between them. From germline, CDR1 is SEHNR and CDR2 FQNEAQ (reference sequence). The CDR3 spans 16 residues. CDR3 amino acids: CASGIGGPLSYNEQFF. CDR3 bases: TGTGCCAGCGGCATAGGGGGGCCCCTCTCCTACAATGAGCAGTTCTTC.

The V call is TRBV20-1, the J call TRBJ2-7, with 7 bases aligning to TRBD2. This CDR3 contains 11 residues. Germline CDR1 DFQATT, CDR2 SNEGSKA (reference sequence). V shed 6 bases, J shed 4 bases, and the junction held 3 bases outside the gene matches. The CDR3 DNA is TGCAGTGCCTGGGGGGGATACGAGCAGTACTTC. Protein sequence: CSAWGGYEQYF.

The chain joins TRBV28 to TRBJ1-5; D gene ambiguous. This CDR3 has 11 residues. Germline V gene data show CDR1 as MDHEN and CDR2 as SYDVKM. Trimming removed 10 bases at V and 0 bases at J, with 4 bases between. The CDR3 DNA follows: TGTGCCACCTCTAGCAATCAGCCCCAGCATTTT. Residues: CATSSNQPQHF. Full variable domain (outside the CDR3, taken from reference TRBV28 and TRBJ1-5): DVKVTQSSRYLVKRTGEKVFLECVQDMDHENMFWYRQDPGLGLRLIYFSYDVKMKEKGDIPEGYSVSREKKERFSLILESASTNQTSMYLCATSSNQPQHFGDGTRLSIL.

The chain couples TRBV15 to TRBJ2-1, with 7 bases aligning to TRBD1. Germline loops: CDR1 LNHNV, CDR2 YYDKDF (reference sequence). This CDR3 comprises 15 residues. The V and J ends lost 1 base and 5 bases, in that order; junction bases with no gene match: 5. The DNA of the CDR3 is TGTGCCACCAGCAGAGTCGGACAGGTACACAATGAGCAGTTCTTC. It specifies CATSRVGQVHNEQFF.

V gene TRBV6-6 combines with J gene TRBJ2-1; no definite D call. Per the germline V gene, CDR1 is MNHNY and CDR2 is SVGAGI (reference sequence). V was clipped by 8 bases and J by 6 bases, with 8 bases between them. The CDR3 consists of 11 residues. The CDR3 DNA sequence: TGTGCCAGCCAGGTAGGCAATGAGCAGTTCTTC. This gives the protein CASQVGNEQFF.

V gene TRBV5-1 combines with J gene TRBJ2-7; 7 bases are shared with TRBD1. Trimming at V came to 2 bases and at J to 7 bases, leaving 12 bases not matched to a gene. CDR1 is SGHRS, CDR2 YFSETQ, per germline. This CDR3 comprises 15 residues. The CDR3 bases are TGCGCCAGCAGCTTCACAGGGGACCCCTTTCGAGAGCAGTACTTC. This codes for CASSFTGDPFREQYF.

The chain links TRBV29-1 to TRBJ2-5; a weak D match, TRBD1 (6 bases). Trimming cost V 3 bases and J 5 bases, with 13 bases left between them. This CDR3 is 13 amino acids long. Germline CDR1 reads SQVTM; CDR2 reads ANQGSEA. The CDR3: CSVDQGYAETQYF. In nucleotides, the CDR3 is TGCAGCGTTGATCAGGGGTATGCGGAGACCCAGTACTTC.

The CDR3 nucleotides are TGTGCCAGCAGTTTATTGTTAGCGGGCTCCGAGCAGTACTTC. Residues: CASSLLLAGSEQYF. The rearrangement joins TRBV28 to TRBJ2-7; TRBD2 aligns across 7 bases. The CDR3 has 14 amino acids. Germline CDR1 is MDHEN and CDR2 is SYDVKM. Germline trimming cut 1 base from V and 6 bases from J; bases unmatched to any gene: 6.

The rearrangement links TRBV12-5 to TRBJ2-3; tentatively, D is TRBD1 (6 bases). The CDR3 totals 12 residues. Germline CDR1 is LGHNT and CDR2 is FRNRAP. CDR3 sequence: CASAGGTDTQYF. DNA for the CDR3: TGTGCCTCCGCAGGGGGCACAGATACGCAGTATTTT.

This clone appeared once. The rearrangement links TRBV28 to TRBJ1-2, with a weak D call TRBD1 (6 bases). Trimming removed 5 bases from V and 7 bases from J, with 11 bases in between. This CDR3 comprises 12 residues. Germline V gene sequence: CDR1 MDHEN, CDR2 SYDVKM. CDR3 loop: CASSEIGGGYTF. CDR3 nucleotides: TGTGCCAGCAGTGAAATAGGGGGTGGCTACACCTTC.

The V call is TRBV11-3, the J call TRBJ1-5; D is unclear. With 1 base removed from V and 0 bases from J, the gap between germline ends came to 7 bases. The CDR3 covers 15 residues. Per germline, CDR1 SGHNT and CDR2 YENEEA. CDR3 coding DNA: TGTGCCAGCAGCTTAGGAGGGTATAGCAATCAGCCCCAGCATTTT. It specifies CASSLGGYSNQPQHF.

J is TRBJ2-3 and V is TRBV29-1; D is possibly TRBD1 (5 bases). The germline V and J ends were trimmed by 7 bases and 0 bases, with 14 bases remaining between them. CDR3 length: 14 residues. The germline V gene encodes CDR1 SQVTM and CDR2 ANQGSEA. The CDR3 nucleotides read TGCAGCGGTGGACATTCAACTAGCACAGATACGCAGTATTTT. This sequence encodes CSGGHSTSTDTQYF.

The genes are TRBV15 and TRBJ2-1, with TRBD2 as a possible D gene (6 bases). The length of the CDR3 is 15 residues. Trimming pared 0 bases from V and 1 base from J, leaving 7 bases between. Looked up from germline, CDR1 is LNHNV and CDR2 is YYDKDF (reference sequence). The CDR3 protein is CATSRESGSYNEQFF. CDR3 in DNA: TGTGCCACCAGCAGAGAAAGCGGGTCCTACAATGAGCAGTTCTTC.